The clone carrying this T cell receptor beta chain is medium-sized by share. The CDR3 runs 12 residues. Germline CDR1 MNHNY, CDR2 SVGAGI (reference sequence). The data were taken from a study of CD4 and CD8 cells across lung adenocarcinoma regions. In TCRdb, the PCR reads were re-called with MiXCR into one record per CDR3 protein. The data show about 12,000 distinct CDR3 sequences, with around 48% seen just once and 20% to 30% held by the top ten. Localized lung adenocarcinoma, a non-small cell lung cancer, affected the donors. The sample consisted of CD8+ T cells from the margin of a lung tumor. The clonotype comes from a female donor with lung adenocarcinoma. The CD4 and CD8 labels of this study may be unreliable. This chain links TRBV6-6 with TRBJ2-1; D may be TRBD1 (6 bases). The J call may be mistaken, given a closer DNA end match to TRBJ2-7. The CDR3 is CASSRTVYEQYF. CDR3 nucleotides: TGTGCCAGCAGTCGGACAGTCTACGAGCAGTACTTC.